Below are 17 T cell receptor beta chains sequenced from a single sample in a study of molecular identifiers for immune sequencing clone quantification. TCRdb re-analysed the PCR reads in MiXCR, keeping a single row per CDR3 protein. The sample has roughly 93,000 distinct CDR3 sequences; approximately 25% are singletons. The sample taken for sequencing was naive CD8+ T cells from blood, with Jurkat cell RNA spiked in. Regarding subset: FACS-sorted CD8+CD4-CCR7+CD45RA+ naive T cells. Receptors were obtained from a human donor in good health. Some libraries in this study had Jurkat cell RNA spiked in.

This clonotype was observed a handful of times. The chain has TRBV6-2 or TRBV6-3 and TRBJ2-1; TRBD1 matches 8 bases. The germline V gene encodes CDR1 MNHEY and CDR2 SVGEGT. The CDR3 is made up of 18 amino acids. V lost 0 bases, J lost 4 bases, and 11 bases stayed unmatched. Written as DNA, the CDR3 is TGTGCCAGCAGTTACTCGACCCAGGGGGCCTCACTTTACAATGAGCAGTTCTTC. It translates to CASSYSTQGASLYNEQFF.

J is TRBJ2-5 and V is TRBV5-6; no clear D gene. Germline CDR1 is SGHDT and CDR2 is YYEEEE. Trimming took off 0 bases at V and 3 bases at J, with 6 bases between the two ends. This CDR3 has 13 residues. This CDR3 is CASSLAVEETQYF. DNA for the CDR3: TGTGCCAGCAGCTTGGCGGTCGAAGAGACCCAGTACTTC.

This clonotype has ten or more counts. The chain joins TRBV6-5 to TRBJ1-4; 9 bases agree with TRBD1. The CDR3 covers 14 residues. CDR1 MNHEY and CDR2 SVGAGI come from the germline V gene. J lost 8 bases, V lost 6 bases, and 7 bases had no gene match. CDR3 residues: CASSGQGFQEKLFF. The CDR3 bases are TGTGCCAGCAGCGGACAGGGGTTTCAGGAAAAACTGTTTTTT.

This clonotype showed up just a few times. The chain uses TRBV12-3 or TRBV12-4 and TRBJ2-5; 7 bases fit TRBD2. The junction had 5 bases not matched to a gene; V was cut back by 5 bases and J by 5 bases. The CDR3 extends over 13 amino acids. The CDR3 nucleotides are TGTGCCAGCAGTGGGAGCGGGAACGAGACCCAGTACTTC. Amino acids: CASSGSGNETQYF.

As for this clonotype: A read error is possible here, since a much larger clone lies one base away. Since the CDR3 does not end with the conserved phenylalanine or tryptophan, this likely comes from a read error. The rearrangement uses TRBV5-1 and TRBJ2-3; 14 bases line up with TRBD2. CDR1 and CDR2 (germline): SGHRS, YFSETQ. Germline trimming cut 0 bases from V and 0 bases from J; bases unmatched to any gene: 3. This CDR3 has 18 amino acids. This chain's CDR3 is CASSLAGLAGVSTDTQYS. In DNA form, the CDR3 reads TGCGCCAGCAGCTTGGCGGGACTAGCGGGAGTTAGCACAGATACGCAGTATTCT.

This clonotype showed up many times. CDR3 sequence reads: CSVDGLAGGWETQYF. The CDR3, as DNA: TGCAGCGTTGACGGACTAGCGGGCGGCTGGGAGACCCAGTACTTC. The rearrangement uses TRBV29-1 and TRBJ2-5; TRBD2 matches at 11 bases. V lost 3 bases, J lost 5 bases, and 8 bases stayed unmatched. The germline CDR1 and CDR2 sequences are SQVTM and ANQGSEA. This CDR3 contains 15 residues.

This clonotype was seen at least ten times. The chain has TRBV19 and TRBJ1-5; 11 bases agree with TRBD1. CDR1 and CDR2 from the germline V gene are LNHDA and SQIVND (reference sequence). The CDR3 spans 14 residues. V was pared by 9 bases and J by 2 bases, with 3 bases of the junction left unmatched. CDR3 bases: TGTGCCAGCCGGACAGGGGGCGGCAATCAGCCCCAGCATTTT. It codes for CASRTGGGNQPQHF.

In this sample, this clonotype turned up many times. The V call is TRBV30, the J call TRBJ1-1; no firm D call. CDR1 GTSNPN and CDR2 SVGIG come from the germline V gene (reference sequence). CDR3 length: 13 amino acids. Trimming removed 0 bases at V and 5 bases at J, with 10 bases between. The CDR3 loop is CAWSVPYLTEAFF. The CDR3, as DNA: TGTGCCTGGAGTGTACCCTACTTAACTGAAGCTTTCTTT.

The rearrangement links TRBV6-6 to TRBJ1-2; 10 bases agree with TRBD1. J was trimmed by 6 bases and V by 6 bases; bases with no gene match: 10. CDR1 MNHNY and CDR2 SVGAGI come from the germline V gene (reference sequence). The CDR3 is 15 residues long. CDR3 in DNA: TGTGCCAGCAGCCAGACAGGGGGCGGAATTCATGGCTACACCTTC. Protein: CASSQTGGGIHGYTF.

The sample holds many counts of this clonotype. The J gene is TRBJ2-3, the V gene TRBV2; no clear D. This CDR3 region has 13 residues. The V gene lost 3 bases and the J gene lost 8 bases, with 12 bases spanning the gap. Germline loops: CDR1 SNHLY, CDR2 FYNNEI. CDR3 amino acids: CASSDILVPTQYF. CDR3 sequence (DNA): TGTGCCAGCAGTGATATACTTGTTCCTACGCAGTATTTT.

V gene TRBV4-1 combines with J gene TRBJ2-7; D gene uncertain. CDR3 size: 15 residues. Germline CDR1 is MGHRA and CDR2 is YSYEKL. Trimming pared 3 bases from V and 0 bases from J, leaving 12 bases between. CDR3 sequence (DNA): TGCGCCAGCAGCCATCGGGCCGCCAGCTCCTACGAGCAGTACTTC. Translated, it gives CASSHRAASSYEQYF.

The CDR3 bases are TGTGCCAGTAGTGTGGGACAGCAATTAACCGGGGAGCTGTTTTTT. Translating gives CASSVGQQLTGELFF. The chain joins TRBV19 to TRBJ2-2; TRBD1 agrees at 7 bases. Germline V gene data show CDR1 as LNHDA and CDR2 as SQIVND (reference sequence). The CDR3 is made up of 15 amino acids. Losses at the gene ends were 5 bases for V and 5 bases for J; bases not matched to a gene: 8.

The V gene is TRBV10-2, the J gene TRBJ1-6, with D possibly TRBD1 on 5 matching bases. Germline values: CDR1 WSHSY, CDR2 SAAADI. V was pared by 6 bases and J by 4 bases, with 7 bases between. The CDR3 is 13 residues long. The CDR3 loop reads CASRTDYNSPLHF. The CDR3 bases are TGCGCCAGCAGGACAGATTATAATTCACCCCTCCACTTT.

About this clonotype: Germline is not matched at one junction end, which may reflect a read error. This chain's CDR3 is CARSPAPGLARYEQYF. As DNA, the CDR3 is TGCGCCCGCAGCCCAGCCCCGGGACTAGCGCGCTACGAGCAGTACTTC. This rearrangement joins TRBV4-1 to TRBJ2-7; the match to TRBD2 covers 10 bases. From germline, CDR1 is MGHRA and CDR2 YSYEKL. The CDR3 contains 16 residues.

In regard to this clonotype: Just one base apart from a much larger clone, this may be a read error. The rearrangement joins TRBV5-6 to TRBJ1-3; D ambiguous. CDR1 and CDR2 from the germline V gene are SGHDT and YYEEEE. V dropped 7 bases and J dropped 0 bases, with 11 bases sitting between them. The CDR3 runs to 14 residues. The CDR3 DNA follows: TGTGCCAGCCACGGGGATAGCTCTGGAAACACCATATATTTT. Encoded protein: CASHGDSSGNTIYF.

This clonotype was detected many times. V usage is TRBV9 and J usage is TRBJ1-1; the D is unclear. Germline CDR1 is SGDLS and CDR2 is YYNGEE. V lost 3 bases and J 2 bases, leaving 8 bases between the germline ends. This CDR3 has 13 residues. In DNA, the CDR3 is TGTGCCAGCAGCGCGCTCGTTAACACTGAAGCTTTCTTT. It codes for CASSALVNTEAFF.

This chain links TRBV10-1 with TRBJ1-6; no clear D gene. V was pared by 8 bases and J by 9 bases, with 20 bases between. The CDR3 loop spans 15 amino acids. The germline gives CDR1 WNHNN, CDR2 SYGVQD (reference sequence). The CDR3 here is CASPRRPLGGSPLHF. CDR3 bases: TGCGCCAGCCCCCGCCGGCCGCTGGGTGGTTCACCCCTCCACTTT.